The 5 T cell receptor beta chains listed next were all sequenced from one sample in a study of CD8 T cells in cerebrospinal fluid in Alzheimer's disease. Reanalyzing the 10x single-cell sequencing reads, TCRdb keeps one entry per CDR3 protein, without DNA. The sample totals about 1,500 distinct CDR3 sequences. The specimen was cerebrospinal fluid. Receptors were obtained from a human donor with Alzheimer's disease.

In terms of frequency, this clonotype is medium-sized. The chain carries TRBV2 and TRBJ1-2; TCRdb reports TRBD1, a call that lacks DNA to check it against. This CDR3 comprises 15 residues. Germline V gene sequence: CDR1 SNHLY, CDR2 FYNNEI. The CDR3 is CASSEATTGRSGYTF.

The V call is TRBV6-6, the J call TRBJ1-4. The CDR3 length is 17 residues. The germline CDR1 and CDR2 sequences are MNHNY and SVGAGI (reference sequence). CDR3 sequence: CASSYSGQRLGTEKLFF.

This clonotype shows up as large by frequency. V usage is TRBV6-2 or TRBV6-3 and J usage is TRBJ2-7; lacking DNA, the TRBD1 call made by TCRdb goes unchecked. CDR3 size: 12 residues. The germline V gene has CDR1 MNHEY and CDR2 SVGEGT. CDR3 amino acids: CASSSPVGEQYF.

By frequency, this clonotype registers large. This rearrangement joins TRBV7-9 to TRBJ2-5; the D gene TCRdb calls, TRBD2, cannot be checked with no DNA. This CDR3 is built from 13 residues. CDR1 is SEHNR and CDR2 is FQNEAQ in the germline V gene (reference sequence). The chain's CDR3 is CASIPTGGETQYF.

The chain links TRBV3-1 to TRBJ1-1; TCRdb names TRBD1, which stays unverified in the absence of DNA. The germline V gene has CDR1 LGHDT and CDR2 YNNKEL (reference sequence). The CDR3 sequence is 14 residues long. This CDR3 is CASRGDRANTEAFF.